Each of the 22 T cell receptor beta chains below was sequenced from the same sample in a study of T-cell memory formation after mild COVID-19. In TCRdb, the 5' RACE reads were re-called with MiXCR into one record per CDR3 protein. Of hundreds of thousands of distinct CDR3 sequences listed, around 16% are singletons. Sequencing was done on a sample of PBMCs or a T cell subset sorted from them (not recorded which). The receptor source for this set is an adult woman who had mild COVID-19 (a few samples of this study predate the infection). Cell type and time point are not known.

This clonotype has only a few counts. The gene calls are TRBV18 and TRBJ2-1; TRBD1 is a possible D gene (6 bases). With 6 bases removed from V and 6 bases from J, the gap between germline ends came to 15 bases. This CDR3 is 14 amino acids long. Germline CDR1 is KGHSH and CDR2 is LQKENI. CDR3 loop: CASSLRDNLNEQFF. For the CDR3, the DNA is TGTGCCAGCTCGCTCCGGGACAACCTCAATGAGCAGTTCTTC.

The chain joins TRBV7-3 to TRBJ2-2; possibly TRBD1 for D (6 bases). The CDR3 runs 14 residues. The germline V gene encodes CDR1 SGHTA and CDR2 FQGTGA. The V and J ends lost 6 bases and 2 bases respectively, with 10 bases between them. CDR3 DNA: TGTGCCAGCAGACTACAGGGAAACACCGGGGAGCTGTTTTTT. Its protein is CASRLQGNTGELFF. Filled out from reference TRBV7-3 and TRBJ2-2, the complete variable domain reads GAGVSQTPSNKVTEKGKYVELRCDPISGHTALYWYRQSLGQGPEFLIYFQGTGAADDSGLPNDRFFAVRPEGSVSTLKIQRTERGDSAVYLCASRLQGNTGELFFGEGSRLTVL.

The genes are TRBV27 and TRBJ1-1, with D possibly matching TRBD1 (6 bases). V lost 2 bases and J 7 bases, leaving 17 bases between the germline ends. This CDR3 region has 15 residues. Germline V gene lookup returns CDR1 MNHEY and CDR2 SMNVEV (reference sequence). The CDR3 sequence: CASSLNTGTWGEAFF. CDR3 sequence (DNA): TGTGCCAGCAGTTTAAATACAGGGACCTGGGGTGAAGCTTTCTTT.

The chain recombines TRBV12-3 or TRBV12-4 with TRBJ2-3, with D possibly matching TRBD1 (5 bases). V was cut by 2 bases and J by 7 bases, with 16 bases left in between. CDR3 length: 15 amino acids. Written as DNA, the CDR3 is TGTGCCAGCAGTTTATTTGGGGCGGATGCATATACGCAGTATTTT. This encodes CASSLFGADAYTQYF.

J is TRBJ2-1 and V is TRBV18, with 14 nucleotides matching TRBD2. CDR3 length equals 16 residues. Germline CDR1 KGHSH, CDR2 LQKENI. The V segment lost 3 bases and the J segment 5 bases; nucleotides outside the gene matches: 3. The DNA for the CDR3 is TGTGCCAGCTCACCGAGACTAGCGGGAGGGAACAATGAGCAGTTCTTC. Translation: CASSPRLAGGNNEQFF.

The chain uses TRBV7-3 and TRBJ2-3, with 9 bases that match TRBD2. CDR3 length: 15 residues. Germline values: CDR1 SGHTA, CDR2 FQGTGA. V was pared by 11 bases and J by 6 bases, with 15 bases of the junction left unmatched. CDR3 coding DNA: TGTGCCTTAAGGACAGCGGGGGGCCGCGCGGATACGCAGTATTTT. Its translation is CALRTAGGRADTQYF.

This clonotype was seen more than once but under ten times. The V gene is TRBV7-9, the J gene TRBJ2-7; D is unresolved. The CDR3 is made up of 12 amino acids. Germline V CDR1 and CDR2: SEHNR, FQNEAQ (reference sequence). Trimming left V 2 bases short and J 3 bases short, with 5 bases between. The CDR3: CASSLWVYEQYF. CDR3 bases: TGTGCCAGCAGCTTATGGGTCTACGAGCAGTACTTC.

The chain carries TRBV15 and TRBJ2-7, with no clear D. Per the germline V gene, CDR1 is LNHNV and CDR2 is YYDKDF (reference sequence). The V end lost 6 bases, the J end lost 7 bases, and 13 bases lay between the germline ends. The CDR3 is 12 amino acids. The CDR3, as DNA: TGTGCCACCAGTATGACAAACCCTGAGCAGTACTTC. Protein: CATSMTNPEQYF.

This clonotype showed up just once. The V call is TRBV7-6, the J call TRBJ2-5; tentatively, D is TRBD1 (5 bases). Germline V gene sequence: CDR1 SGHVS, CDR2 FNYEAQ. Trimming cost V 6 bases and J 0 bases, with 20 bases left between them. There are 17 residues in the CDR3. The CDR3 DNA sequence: TGTGCCAGCAGATTGGGGCCGTTGGCTAGTAACCAAGAGACCCAGTACTTC. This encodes CASRLGPLASNQETQYF.

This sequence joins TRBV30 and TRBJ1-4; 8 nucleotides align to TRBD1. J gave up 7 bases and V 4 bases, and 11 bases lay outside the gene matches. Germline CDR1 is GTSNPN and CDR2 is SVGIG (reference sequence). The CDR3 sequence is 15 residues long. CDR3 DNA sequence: TGTGCCTGGATACCGACAGGGGAAAACCTTGAAAAACTGTTTTTT. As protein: CAWIPTGENLEKLFF. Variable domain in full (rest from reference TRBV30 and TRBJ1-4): SQTIHQWPATLVQPVGSPLSLECTVEGTSNPNLYWYRQAAGRGLQLLFYSVGIGQISSEVPQNLSASRPQDRQFILSSKKLLLSDSGFYLCAWIPTGENLEKLFFGSGTQLSVL.

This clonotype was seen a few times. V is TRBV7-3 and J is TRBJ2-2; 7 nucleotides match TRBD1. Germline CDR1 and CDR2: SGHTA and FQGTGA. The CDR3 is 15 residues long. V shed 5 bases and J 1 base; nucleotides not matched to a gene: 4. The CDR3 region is CASSGRDRNTGELFF. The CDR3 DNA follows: TGTGCCAGCAGCGGCCGGGACAGGAACACCGGGGAGCTGTTTTTT.

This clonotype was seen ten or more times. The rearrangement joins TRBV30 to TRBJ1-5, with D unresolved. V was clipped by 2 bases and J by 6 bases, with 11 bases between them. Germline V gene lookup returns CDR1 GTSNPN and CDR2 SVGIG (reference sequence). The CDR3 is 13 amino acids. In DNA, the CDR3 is TGTGCCTGGAGTTATGGTGTCAGTCAGCCCCAGCATTTT. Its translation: CAWSYGVSQPQHF.

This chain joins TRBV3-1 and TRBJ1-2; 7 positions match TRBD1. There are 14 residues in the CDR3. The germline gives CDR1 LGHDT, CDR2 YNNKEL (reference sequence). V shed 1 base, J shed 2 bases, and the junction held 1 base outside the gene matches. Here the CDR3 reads CASSQGGQNYGYTF. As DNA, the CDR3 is TGTGCCAGCAGCCAAGGGGGACAGAACTATGGCTACACCTTC.

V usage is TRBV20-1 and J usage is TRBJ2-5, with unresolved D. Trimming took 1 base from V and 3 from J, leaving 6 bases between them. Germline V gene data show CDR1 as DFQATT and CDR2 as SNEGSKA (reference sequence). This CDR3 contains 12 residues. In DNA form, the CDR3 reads TGCAGTGCTAGAGCCCCGGAAGAGACCCAGTACTTC. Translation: CSARAPEETQYF.

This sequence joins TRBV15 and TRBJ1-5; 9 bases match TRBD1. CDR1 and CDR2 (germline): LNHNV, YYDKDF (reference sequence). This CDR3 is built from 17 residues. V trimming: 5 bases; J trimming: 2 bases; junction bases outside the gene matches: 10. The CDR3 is CATSSLGQGKRNQPQHF. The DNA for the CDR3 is TGTGCCACCAGCTCGCTAGGACAGGGGAAACGCAATCAGCCCCAGCATTTT.

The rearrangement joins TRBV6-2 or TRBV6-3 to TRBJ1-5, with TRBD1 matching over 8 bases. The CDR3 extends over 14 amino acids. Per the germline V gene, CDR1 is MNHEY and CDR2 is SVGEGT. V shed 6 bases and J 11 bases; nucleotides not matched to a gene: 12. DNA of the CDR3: TGTGCCAGCAGCCCCACAGGGGGGAAGGGTGCCCAGCATTTT. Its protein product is CASSPTGGKGAQHF.

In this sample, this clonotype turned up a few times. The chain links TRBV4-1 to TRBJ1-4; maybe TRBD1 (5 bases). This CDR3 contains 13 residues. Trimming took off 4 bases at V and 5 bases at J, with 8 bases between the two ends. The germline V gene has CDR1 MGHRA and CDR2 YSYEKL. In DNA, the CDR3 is TGCGCCAGCAGCCGCCGGGACAATGAAAAACTGTTTTTT. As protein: CASSRRDNEKLFF.

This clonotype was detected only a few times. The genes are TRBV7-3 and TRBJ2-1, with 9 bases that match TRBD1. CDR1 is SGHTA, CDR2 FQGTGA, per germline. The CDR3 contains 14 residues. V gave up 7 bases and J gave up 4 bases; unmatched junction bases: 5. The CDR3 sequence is CASNRGQGYNEQFF. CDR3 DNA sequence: TGTGCCAGCAACCGGGGACAGGGTTACAATGAGCAGTTCTTC. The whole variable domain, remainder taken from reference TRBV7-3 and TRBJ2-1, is GAGVSQTPSNKVTEKGKYVELRCDPISGHTALYWYRQSLGQGPEFLIYFQGTGAADDSGLPNDRFFAVRPEGSVSTLKIQRTERGDSAVYLCASNRGQGYNEQFFGPGTRLTVL.

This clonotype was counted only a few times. The CDR3 DNA is TGTGCCAGCAGTTTAGGAGCAGGGGAGGCGTACACCAACACCGGGGAGCTGTTTTTT. It specifies CASSLGAGEAYTNTGELFF. The rearrangement links TRBV27 to TRBJ2-2, with D possibly called TRBD1 or TRBD2 (6 bases each). The CDR3 is 19 amino acids. Per the germline V gene, CDR1 is MNHEY and CDR2 is SMNVEV (reference sequence). Deletions cut 2 bases from V and 2 bases from J, with 21 bases between.

CDR3: CASSQDFRAGNGELFF. The DNA for the CDR3 is TGTGCCAGCAGCCAAGATTTTCGAGCGGGAAACGGGGAGCTGTTTTTT. The chain is built from TRBV4-2 and TRBJ2-2, with TRBD2 matching over 7 bases. V was pared by 0 bases and J by 7 bases, with 8 bases of the junction left unmatched. Germline CDR1 reads LGHNA; CDR2 reads YNFKEQ. The CDR3 runs 16 residues.

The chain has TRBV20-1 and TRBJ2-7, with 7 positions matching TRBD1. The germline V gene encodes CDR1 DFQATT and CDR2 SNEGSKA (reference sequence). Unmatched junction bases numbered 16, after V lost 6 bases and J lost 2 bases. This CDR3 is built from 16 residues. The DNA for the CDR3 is TGCAGTGCAATCCTACAGGGGAAATCTACTACCTACGAGCAGTACTTC. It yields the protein CSAILQGKSTTYEQYF.

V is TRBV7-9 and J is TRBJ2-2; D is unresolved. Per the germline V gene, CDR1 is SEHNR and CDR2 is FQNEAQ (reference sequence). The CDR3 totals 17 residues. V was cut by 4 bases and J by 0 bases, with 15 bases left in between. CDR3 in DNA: TGTGCCAGCAGCTCACCCTCGCACCTCTCGAACACCGGGGAGCTGTTTTTT. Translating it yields CASSSPSHLSNTGELFF.